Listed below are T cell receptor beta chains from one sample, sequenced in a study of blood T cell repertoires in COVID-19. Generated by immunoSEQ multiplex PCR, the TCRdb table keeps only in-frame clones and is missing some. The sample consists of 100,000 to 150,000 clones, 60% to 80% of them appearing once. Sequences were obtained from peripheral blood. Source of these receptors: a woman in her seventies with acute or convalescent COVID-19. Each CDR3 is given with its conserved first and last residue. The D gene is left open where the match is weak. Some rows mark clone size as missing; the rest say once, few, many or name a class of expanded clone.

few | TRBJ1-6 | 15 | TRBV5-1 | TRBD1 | TGCGCCAGCAGCGTGGGACAGGGGTATAATTCACCCCTCCACTTT | CASSVGQGYNSPLHF
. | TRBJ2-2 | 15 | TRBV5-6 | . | TGTGCCAGCAGCCCCGGGGTTTTTGGCACCGGGGAGCTGTTTTTT | CASSPGVFGTGELFF
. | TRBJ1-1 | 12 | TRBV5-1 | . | TGCGCCAGCAGCCTACGGGGAACTGAAGCTTTCTTT | CASSLRGTEAFF
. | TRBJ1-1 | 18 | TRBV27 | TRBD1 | TGTGCCAGCAGTTTATCGTTTGGGACAGGGGTTCCGAACACTGAAGCTTTCTTT | CASSLSFGTGVPNTEAFF
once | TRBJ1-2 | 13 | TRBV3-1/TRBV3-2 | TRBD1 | TGTGCCAGCAGCTTCGACAGGGGGCAGGGCTACACCTTC | CASSFDRGQGYTF
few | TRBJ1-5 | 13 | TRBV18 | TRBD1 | TGTGCCAGCTCCGGGACAGGGGATCAGCCCCAGCATTTT | CASSGTGDQPQHF
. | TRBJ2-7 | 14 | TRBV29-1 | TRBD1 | TGCAGCGTTGGATTCCGGGACAGGGGCTACGAGCAGTACTTC | CSVGFRDRGYEQYF
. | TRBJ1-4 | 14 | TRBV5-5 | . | TGTGCCAGCAGCTTTGGGGACTTTAATGAAAAACTGTTTTTT | CASSFGDFNEKLFF
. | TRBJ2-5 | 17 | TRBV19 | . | TGTGCCAGTAGCCCCCCCCCACCGACACCGGGGAGGGAGACCCAGTACTTC | CASSPPPPTPGRETQYF
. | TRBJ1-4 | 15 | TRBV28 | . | TGTGCCAGCAGTTCGGCCCGGGGGGGAGGGGAAAAACTGTTTTTT | CASSSARGGGEKLFF
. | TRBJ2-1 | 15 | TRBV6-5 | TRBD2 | TGTGCCAGCAGTTACGTTAGCGGGAGGTGGAATGAGCAGTTCTTC | CASSYVSGRWNEQFF
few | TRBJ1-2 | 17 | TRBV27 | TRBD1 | TGTGCCAGCAGTCCCAAGGGGACAGGGGGCTTCGGCTATGGCTACACCTTC | CASSPKGTGGFGYGYTF
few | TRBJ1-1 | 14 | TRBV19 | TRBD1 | TGTGCCAGCAGACGAGACAGGGCGGACACTGAAGCTTTCTTT | CASRRDRADTEAFF
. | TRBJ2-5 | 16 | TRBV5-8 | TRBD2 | TGTGCCAGCAGCAAAGGACTAGCGGGAGGACAAGAGACCCAGTACTTC | CASSKGLAGGQETQYF
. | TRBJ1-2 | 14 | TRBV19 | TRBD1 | TGTGCCAGTAGCCTACAGGGGACCAAGAGGGGCTACACCTTC | CASSLQGTKRGYTF
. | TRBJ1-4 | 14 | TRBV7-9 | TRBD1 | TGTGCCAGCAGCCAGACAGGGATTAATGAAAAACTGTTTTTT | CASSQTGINEKLFF
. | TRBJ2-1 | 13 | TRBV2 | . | TGTGCCAGCAGTGAACTGTCTTACAATGAGCAGTTCTTC | CASSELSYNEQFF
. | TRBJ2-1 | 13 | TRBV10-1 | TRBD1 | TGCGCCAGCAGTATGACAGGGCCCAATGAGCAGTTCTTC | CASSMTGPNEQFF
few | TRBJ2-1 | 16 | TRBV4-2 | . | TGTGCCAGCAGCCAAGATGCTAGTCGCCCTGACAATGAGCAGTTCTTC | CASSQDASRPDNEQFF
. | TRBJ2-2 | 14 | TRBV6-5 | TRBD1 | TGTGCCAGCGGTAACAGGGGGCTTTCCGGGGAGCTGTTTTTT | CASGNRGLSGELFF
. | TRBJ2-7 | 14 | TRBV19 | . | TGTGCCAGTAGTAGCGGGGACAGAGCCTACGAGCAGTACTTC | CASSSGDRAYEQYF
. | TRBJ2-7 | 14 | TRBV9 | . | TGTGCCAGCAGCGTAGTGGCAGGGTCTGCGGAGCAGTACTTC | CASSVVAGSAEQYF
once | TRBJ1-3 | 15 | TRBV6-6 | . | TGTGCCAGCAGGCACGGACACGCGGCGGAGCACACCATATATTTT | CASRHGHAAEHTIYF
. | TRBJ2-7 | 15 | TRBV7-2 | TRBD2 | TGTGCCAGCAGCTTAGATCTAGCGGGGCCTAGGGAGCAGTACTTC | CASSLDLAGPREQYF
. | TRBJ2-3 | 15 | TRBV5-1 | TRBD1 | TGCGCCAGCAGCTTGAAGGGACAGGGGGCAGATACGCAGTATTTT | CASSLKGQGADTQYF
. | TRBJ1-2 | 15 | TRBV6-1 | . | TGTGCCAGCAGTGAAACTCTACGCCCTAACTATGGCTACACCTTC | CASSETLRPNYGYTF
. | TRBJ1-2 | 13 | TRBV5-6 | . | TGTGCCAGCAGCCCCTGGTGGAGGGGTGGCTACACCTTC | CASSPWWRGGYTF
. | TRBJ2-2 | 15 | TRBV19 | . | TGTGCCAGTGGAGACATGACTAGACAGACCGGGGAGCTGTTTTTT | CASGDMTRQTGELFF
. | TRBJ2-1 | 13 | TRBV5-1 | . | TGCGCCAGCAGCGTTACAGGGTGGGATGAGCAGTTCTTC | CASSVTGWDEQFF
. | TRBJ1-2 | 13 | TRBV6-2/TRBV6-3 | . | TGTGCCAGCAGTGGCGGGGTGTCCTATGGCTACACCTTC | CASSGGVSYGYTF
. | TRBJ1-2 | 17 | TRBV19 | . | TGTGCCAGTACCCCTTTTGAGGGGGTAGGTATCGGGTATGGCTACACCTTC | CASTPFEGVGIGYGYTF
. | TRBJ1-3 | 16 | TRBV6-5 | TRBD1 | TGTGCCAGCAGTTACGATTTGCAGGGGGCTGGAAACACCATATATTTT | CASSYDLQGAGNTIYF
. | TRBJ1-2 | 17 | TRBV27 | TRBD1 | TGTGCCAGCAGTTTATCTTGGACCGGGACAGGGGACTATGGCTACACCTTC | CASSLSWTGTGDYGYTF
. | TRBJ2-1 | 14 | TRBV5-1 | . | TGCGCCAGCAGCAATGGAGGGCCGAACAATGAGCAGTTCTTC | CASSNGGPNNEQFF
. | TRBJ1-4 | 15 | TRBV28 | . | TGTGCCAGCAGTTTAAAGCACGCAACTAATGAAAAACTGTTTTTT | CASSLKHATNEKLFF
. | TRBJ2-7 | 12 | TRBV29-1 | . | TGCAGCGTTGTCCGGGCCGGAGGCGAGCAGTACTTC | CSVVRAGGEQYF
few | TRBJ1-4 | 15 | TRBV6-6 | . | TGTGCCAGCAGTTACTCGAGAGGACTTAATGAAAAACTGTTTTTT | CASSYSRGLNEKLFF
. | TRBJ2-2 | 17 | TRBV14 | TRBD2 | TGTGCCAGCAGCCGTGGCGGGAGGTTTGCGAACACCGGGGAGCTGTTTTTT | CASSRGGRFANTGELFF
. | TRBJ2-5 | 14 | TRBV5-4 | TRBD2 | TGTGCCAGCAGCCCGGGACTAGCGGGAGAGACCCAGTACTTC | CASSPGLAGETQYF
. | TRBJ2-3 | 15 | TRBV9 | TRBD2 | TGTGCCAGCAGCGTGACTAGCGGGGTCACAGATACGCAGTATTTT | CASSVTSGVTDTQYF